This TCR beta chain was profiled in a study of shared clonotypes between healthy human individuals. The naive CD8 population came from CD45RO-negative cells selected for CCR7, without terminally differentiated effector memory CD45RA+ cells. Method: immunoSEQ multiplex PCR; TCRdb's copy keeps in-frame clones and lacks some. The sample yields around 1.9 million clones, around 93% seen once. The V end was cut by 5 bases, the J end by 0 bases, with 11 bases between. From germline, CDR1 is LNHNV and CDR2 YYDKDF (reference sequence). The CDR3 is 15 residues long. The V and J genes are TRBV15 and TRBJ2-1; no firm D call. Input material: naive CD8+ T cells from PBMCs. The receptor was derived from a man in his late teens or twenties in good health. Some clones in this sample may be carry-over from other donors' samples. This CDR3 reads CATSPKVSSYNEQFF. In DNA, the CDR3 is TGTGCCACCAGCCCAAAGGTCAGCTCCTACAATGAGCAGTTCTTC.